This TCR beta chain was identified in a study of shared clonotypes between healthy human individuals. This CDR3 contains 13 residues. Germline CDR1 is SGHTA and CDR2 is FQGTGA. V was trimmed by 2 bases and J by 9 bases, leaving 11 bases between them. None of the donors, who were healthy HIV-negative adults, had recently had acute infections or vaccinations. All the donors were Caucasian adults who lived in Nashville, Tennessee. Every subset's genomic DNA went evenly onto several immunoSEQ plates. Repertoires were generated with immunoSEQ multiplex PCR, while TCRdb's copy carries only in-frame clones and drops some. The data contain 2,500,000 or so clones, approximately 93% of them singletons. Of note for this clone: Its antigen is unknown.

Regarding the study as a whole: Generation probabilities were higher for clonotypes shared across all four sorted-subset donors than for unshared ones.

The specimen was naive CD4+ T cells from PBMCs. Described subset: CD45RA+ positively selected. The sequence came from a young man in good health. Some clones in this sample may be carry-over from other donors' samples. This sequence joins TRBV7-3 and TRBJ2-1; D might be TRBD2 (5 bases). CDR3 in DNA: TGTGCCAGCAGCTTATCAGGTCGGGGTGAGCAGTTCTTC. Translation: CASSLSGRGEQFF.